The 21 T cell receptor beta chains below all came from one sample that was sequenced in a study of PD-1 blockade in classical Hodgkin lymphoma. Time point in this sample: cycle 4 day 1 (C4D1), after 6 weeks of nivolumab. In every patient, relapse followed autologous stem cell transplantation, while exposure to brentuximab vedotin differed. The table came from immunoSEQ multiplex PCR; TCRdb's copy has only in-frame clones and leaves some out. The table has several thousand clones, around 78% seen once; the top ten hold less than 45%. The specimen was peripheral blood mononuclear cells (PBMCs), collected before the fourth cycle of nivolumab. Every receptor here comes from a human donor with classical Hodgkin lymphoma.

CDR3: CASSPGTGFGEQFF. The CDR3 nucleotides are TGTGCCAGCAGCCCCGGGACAGGGTTTGGTGAGCAGTTCTTC. This sequence joins TRBV6-1 and TRBJ2-1, with 9 bases aligning to TRBD1. Germline-derived CDR1 and CDR2 are MNHNS and SASEGT. CDR3 length: 14 amino acids. Trimming took 6 bases from V and 9 from J; bases not matched to a gene: 9.

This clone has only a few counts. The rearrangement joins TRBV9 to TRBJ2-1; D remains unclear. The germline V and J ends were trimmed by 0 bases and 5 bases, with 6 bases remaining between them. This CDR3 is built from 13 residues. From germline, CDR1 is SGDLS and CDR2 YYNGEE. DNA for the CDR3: TGTGCCAGCAGCGTAGGGCTTCACAATGAGCAGTTCTTC. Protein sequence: CASSVGLHNEQFF.

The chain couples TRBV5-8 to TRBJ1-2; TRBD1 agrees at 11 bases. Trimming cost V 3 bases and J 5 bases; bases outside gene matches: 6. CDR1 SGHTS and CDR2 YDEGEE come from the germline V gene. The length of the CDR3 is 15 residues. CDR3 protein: CASSWTGGAEYGYTF. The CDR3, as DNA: TGTGCCAGCAGCTGGACAGGGGGCGCGGAATATGGCTACACCTTC.

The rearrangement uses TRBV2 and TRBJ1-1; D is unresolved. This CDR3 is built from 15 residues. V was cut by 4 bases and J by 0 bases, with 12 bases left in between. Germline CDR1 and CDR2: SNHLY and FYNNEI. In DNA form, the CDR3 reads TGTGCCAGCAGTGTCGGTTTCGGGATGAACACTGAAGCTTTCTTT. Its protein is CASSVGFGMNTEAFF. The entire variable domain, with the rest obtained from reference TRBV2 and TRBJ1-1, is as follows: EPEVTQTPSHQVTQMGQEVILRCVPISNHLYFYWYRQILGQKVEFLVSFYNNEISEKSEIFDDQFSVERPDGSNFTLKIRSTKLEDSAMYFCASSVGFGMNTEAFFGQGTRLTVV.

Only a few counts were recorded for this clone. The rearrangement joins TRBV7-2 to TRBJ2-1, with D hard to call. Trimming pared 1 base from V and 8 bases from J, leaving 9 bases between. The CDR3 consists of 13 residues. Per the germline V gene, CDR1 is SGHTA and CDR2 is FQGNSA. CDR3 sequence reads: CASSLVVPYEQFF. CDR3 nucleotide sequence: TGTGCCAGCAGCTTAGTTGTCCCCTATGAGCAGTTCTTC.

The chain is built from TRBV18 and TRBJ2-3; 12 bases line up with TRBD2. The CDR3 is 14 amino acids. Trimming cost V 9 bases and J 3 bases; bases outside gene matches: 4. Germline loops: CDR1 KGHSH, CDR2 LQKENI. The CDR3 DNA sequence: TGTGCCAGTTCCGGGACTAGCGGGACAGATACGCAGTATTTT. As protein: CASSGTSGTDTQYF. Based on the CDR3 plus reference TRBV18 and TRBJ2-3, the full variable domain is NAGVMQNPRHLVRRRGQEARLRCSPMKGHSHVYWYRQLPEEGLKFMVYLQKENIIDESGMPKERFSAEFPKEGPSILRIQQVVRGDSAAYFCASSGTSGTDTQYFGPGTRLTVL.

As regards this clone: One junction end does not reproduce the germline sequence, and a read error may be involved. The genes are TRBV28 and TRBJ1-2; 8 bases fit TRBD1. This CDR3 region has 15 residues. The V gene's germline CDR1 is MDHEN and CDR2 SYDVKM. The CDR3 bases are TGTGCCAGCAGTTTAGGACAGGGAATGATCTATCGCTACACCTTC. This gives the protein CASSLGQGMIYRYTF.

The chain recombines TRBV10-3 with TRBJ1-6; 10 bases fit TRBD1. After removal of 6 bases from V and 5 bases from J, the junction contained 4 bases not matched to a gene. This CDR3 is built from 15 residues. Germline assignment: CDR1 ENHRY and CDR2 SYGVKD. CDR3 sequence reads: CAISRQGANNSPLHF. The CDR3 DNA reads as TGTGCCATCAGCAGACAGGGGGCGAATAATTCACCCCTCCACTTT.

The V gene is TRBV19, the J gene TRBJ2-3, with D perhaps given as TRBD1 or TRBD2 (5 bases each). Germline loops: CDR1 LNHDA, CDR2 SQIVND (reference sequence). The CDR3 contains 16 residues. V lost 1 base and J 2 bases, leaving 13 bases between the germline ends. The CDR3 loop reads CASSIVGTGITDTQYF. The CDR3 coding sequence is TGTGCCAGTAGTATAGTGGGGACCGGAATCACAGATACGCAGTATTTT.

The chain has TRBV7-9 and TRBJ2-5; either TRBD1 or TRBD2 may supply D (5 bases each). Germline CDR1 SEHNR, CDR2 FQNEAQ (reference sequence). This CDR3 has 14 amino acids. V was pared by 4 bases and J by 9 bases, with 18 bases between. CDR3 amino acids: CASSSDTPGEPQYF. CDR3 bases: TGTGCCAGCAGCTCGGACACCCCCGGGGAGCCCCAGTACTTC.

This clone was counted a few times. CDR3 nucleotide sequence: TGTGCCACCAGCACCCCCAAAACGAACACTGAAGCTTTCTTT. This codes for CATSTPKTNTEAFF. The V and J genes are TRBV15 and TRBJ1-1; D gene ambiguous. V lost 4 bases, J lost 1 base, and 10 bases lay in between. CDR3 length: 14 residues. The germline gives CDR1 LNHNV, CDR2 YYDKDF (reference sequence).

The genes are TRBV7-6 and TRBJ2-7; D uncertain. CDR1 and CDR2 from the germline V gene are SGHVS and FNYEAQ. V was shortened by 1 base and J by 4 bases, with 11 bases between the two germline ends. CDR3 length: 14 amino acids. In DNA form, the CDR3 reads TGTGCCAGCAGCTTAGGTGCGAGGCCGTACGAGCAGTACTTC. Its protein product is CASSLGARPYEQYF.

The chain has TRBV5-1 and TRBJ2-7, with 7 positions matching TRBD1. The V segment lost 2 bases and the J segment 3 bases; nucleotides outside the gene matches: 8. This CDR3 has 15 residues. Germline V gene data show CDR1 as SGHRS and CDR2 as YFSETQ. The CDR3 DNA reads TGCGCCAGCAGCTTTTCGGGACAGCCCAACTACGAGCAGTACTTC. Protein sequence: CASSFSGQPNYEQYF.

CDR3 region: CASSPGRSHNSPLHF. The CDR3 coding sequence is TGTGCCAGCAGCCCGGGACGGAGCCATAATTCACCCCTCCACTTT. J is TRBJ1-6 and V is TRBV28, with TRBD1 as a possible D gene (5 bases). The CDR3 contains 15 residues. Germline assignment: CDR1 MDHEN and CDR2 SYDVKM. V shed 6 bases and J shed 5 bases, with 14 bases lying between them. The whole variable domain, remainder taken from reference TRBV28 and TRBJ1-6, is DVKVTQSSRYLVKRTGEKVFLECVQDMDHENMFWYRQDPGLGLRLIYFSYDVKMKEKGDIPEGYSVSREKKERFSLILESASTNQTSMYLCASSPGRSHNSPLHFGNGTRLTVT.

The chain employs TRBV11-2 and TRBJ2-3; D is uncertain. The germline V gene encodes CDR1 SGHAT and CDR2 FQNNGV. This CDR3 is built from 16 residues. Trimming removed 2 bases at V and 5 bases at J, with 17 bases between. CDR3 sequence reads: CASSLIWSLGRDTQYF. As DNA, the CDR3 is TGTGCCAGCAGCTTAATCTGGAGTTTAGGGCGAGATACGCAGTATTTT.

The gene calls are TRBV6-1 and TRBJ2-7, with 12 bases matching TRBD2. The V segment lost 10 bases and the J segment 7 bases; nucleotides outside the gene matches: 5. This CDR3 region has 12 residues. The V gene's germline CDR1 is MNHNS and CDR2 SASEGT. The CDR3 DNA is TGTGCCACCCGACTAGCGGGAGTTGAGCAGTACTTC. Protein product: CATRLAGVEQYF.

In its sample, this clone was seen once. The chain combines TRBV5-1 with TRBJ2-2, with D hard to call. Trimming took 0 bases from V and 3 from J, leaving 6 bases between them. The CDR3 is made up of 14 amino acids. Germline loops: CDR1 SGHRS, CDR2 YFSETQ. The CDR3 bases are TGCGCCAGCAGCTTGGCAGGCTACACCGGGGAGCTGTTTTTT. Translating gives CASSLAGYTGELFF.

The CDR3: CASSLALMNTEAFF. The CDR3 DNA sequence: TGTGCCAGCAGCTTAGCCCTAATGAACACTGAAGCTTTCTTT. This chain uses TRBV7-9 with TRBJ1-1; D is unresolved. V lost 0 bases to trimming and J lost 0 bases, with 5 bases between them. Germline assignment: CDR1 SEHNR and CDR2 FQNEAQ (reference sequence). This CDR3 has 14 amino acids.

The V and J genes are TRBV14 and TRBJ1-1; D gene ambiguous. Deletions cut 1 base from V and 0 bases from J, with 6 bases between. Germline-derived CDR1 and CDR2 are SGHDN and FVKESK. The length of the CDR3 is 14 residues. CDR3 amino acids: CASSQGLVNTEAFF. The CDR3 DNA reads TGTGCCAGCAGCCAAGGGTTAGTGAACACTGAAGCTTTCTTT. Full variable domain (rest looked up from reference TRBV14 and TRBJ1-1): EAGVTQFPSHSVIEKGQTVTLRCDPISGHDNLYWYRRVMGKEIKFLLHFVKESKQDESGMPNNRFLAERTGGTYSTLKVQPAELEDSGVYFCASSQGLVNTEAFFGQGTRLTVV.

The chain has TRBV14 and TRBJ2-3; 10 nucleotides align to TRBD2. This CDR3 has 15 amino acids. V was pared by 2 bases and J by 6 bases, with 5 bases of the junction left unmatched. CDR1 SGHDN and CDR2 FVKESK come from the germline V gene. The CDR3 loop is CASSQFTSGADTQYF. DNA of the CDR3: TGTGCCAGCAGCCAATTTACTAGCGGGGCGGATACGCAGTATTTT.

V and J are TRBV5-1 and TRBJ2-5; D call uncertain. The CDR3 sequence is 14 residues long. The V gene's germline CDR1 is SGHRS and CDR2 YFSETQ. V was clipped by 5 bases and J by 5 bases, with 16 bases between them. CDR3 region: CASSLWDMAETQYF. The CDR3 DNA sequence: TGCGCCAGCAGTTTGTGGGATATGGCGGAGACCCAGTACTTC.